Listed here is a single T cell receptor (beta chain). The data derive from a study of CD8 T cells in Susac syndrome. Purification of the CD8+ and CD4+ T cells relied on negative isolation, and TEMRA cells underwent FACS enrichment. The authors reverse transcribed about 0.5 to 1 ug RNA with random hexamers. Using its own MiXCR run on the immunoSEQ multiplex PCR reads, TCRdb lists one record per CDR3 protein. The sample has more than 250,000 distinct CDR3 sequences; about 92% are singletons. The sequenced sample was CD4+ T cells from PBMCs. This TCR was sampled from a human donor with multiple sclerosis.

In nucleotides, the CDR3 is TGTGCCAGCAGTCCTCGGGACAGCCAAGGCTACACCTTC. It translates to CASSPRDSQGYTF. This sequence joins TRBV6-5 and TRBJ1-2; 7 positions agree with TRBD1. The CDR3 extends over 13 amino acids. After removal of 5 bases from V and 8 bases from J, the junction contained 8 bases not matched to a gene. From germline, CDR1 is MNHEY and CDR2 SVGAGI.